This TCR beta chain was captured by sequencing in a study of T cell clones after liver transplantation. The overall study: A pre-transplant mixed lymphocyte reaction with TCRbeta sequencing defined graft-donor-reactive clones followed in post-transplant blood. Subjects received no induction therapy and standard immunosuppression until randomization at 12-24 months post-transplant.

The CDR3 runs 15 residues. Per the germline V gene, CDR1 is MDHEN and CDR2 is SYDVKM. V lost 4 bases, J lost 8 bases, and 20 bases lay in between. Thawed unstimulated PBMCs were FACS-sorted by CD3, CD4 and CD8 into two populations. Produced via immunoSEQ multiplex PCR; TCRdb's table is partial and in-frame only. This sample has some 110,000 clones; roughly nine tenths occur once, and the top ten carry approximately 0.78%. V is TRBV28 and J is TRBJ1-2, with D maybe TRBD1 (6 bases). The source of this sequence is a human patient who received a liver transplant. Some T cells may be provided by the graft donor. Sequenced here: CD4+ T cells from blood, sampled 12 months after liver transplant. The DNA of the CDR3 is TGTGCCAGCAGTTCTTATGAGGCGGGGGGCTTGGGCTACACCTTC. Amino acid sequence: CASSSYEAGGLGYTF.